Listed below are T cell receptor beta chains from one sample, sequenced in a study of blood T cell repertoires in COVID-19. TCRdb's table, derived via immunoSEQ multiplex PCR, lists solely in-frame clones and lacks some. The sample yields 150,000 to 200,000 clones, around nine tenths seen once. Sequencing input: peripheral blood. Every receptor here comes from a man aged 60-69 years with COVID-19, enrolled during active disease. The CDR3 runs from the conserved cysteine through the conserved F or W. The D gene is left open where the match is weak. Size is omitted from some rows. Given values are once, few, many or a class for expanded clones.

V gene	clone size	D gene	J gene	CDR3 protein	CDR3 DNA
TRBV7-2	NA	TRBD1	TRBJ2-5	CASTPGQLVSQYF	TGTGCCAGCACGCCGGGACAGCTAGTGTCCCAGTACTTC
TRBV5-6	NA	NA	TRBJ2-5	CASSVKETQYF	TGTGCCAGCAGCGTCAAAGAGACCCAGTACTTC
TRBV11-3	NA	TRBD1	TRBJ2-2	CASTRRGQDTGELFF	TGTGCCAGCACTAGAAGGGGGCAAGACACCGGGGAGCTGTTTTTT
TRBV4-1	NA	TRBD1	TRBJ2-6	CASSQDRYRTGGAVGANVLTF	TGCGCCAGCAGCCAAGATCGGTACAGGACAGGGGGCGCGGTAGGGGCCAACGTCCTGACTTTC
TRBV25-1	NA	NA	TRBJ1-5	CASSTGSGSNQPQHF	TGTGCCAGCAGTACAGGGTCTGGTAGCAATCAGCCCCAGCATTTT
TRBV5-1	NA	TRBD1	TRBJ2-3	CASSTGQGADTQYF	TGCGCCAGCAGCACCGGACAGGGGGCAGATACGCAGTATTTT
TRBV7-6	NA	TRBD2	TRBJ2-6	CASSAATGGSSGANVLTF	TGTGCCAGCAGCGCGGCTACGGGAGGTAGCTCTGGGGCCAACGTCCTGACTTTC
TRBV10-3	NA	TRBD1	TRBJ1-1	CATTGGSANTEAFF	TGTGCCACCACAGGGGGCTCGGCGAACACTGAAGCTTTCTTT
TRBV28	NA	TRBD1	TRBJ1-2	CATGQGPLYGYTF	TGTGCCACCGGACAGGGTCCTCTCTATGGCTACACCTTC
TRBV7-3	NA	NA	TRBJ2-3	CASSLGGADTQYF	TGTGCCAGCAGCTTGGGGGGTGCAGATACGCAGTATTTT
TRBV25-1	NA	TRBD2	TRBJ2-2	CASSRTSGGAGELFF	TGTGCCAGCAGCCGGACTAGCGGGGGGGCCGGGGAGCTGTTTTTT
TRBV24-1	NA	TRBD1	TRBJ1-5	CATSDRTGGNQPQHF	TGTGCCACCAGTGACAGGACAGGGGGCAATCAGCCCCAGCATTTT
TRBV3-1/TRBV3-2	NA	NA	TRBJ2-3	CASSKQGSTDTQYF	TGTGCCAGCAGCAAACAGGGAAGCACAGATACGCAGTATTTT
TRBV5-5	once	TRBD2	TRBJ2-3	CASSGLAGRSDTQYF	TGTGCCAGCAGTGGACTAGCGGGGAGGTCAGATACGCAGTATTTT
TRBV11-3	NA	NA	TRBJ1-1	CASSSDSRSEAFF	TGTGCCAGCAGCTCGGACAGCCGATCTGAAGCTTTCTTT
TRBV11-2	NA	NA	TRBJ2-7	CASSLGSSYEQYF	TGTGCCAGCAGCTTGGGCAGCTCCTACGAGCAGTACTTC
TRBV28	NA	TRBD1	TRBJ1-4	CASSSPRGQVDEKLFF	TGTGCCAGCAGTTCGCCCAGGGGGCAAGTGGATGAAAAACTGTTTTTT
TRBV20-1	few	NA	TRBJ1-6	CSASSARSSYNSPLHF	TGCAGTGCTAGTTCGGCTAGGAGCTCCTATAATTCACCCCTCCACTTT
TRBV24-1	NA	NA	TRBJ1-2	CATSDLWQDGYTF	TGTGCCACCAGTGATTTGTGGCAGGATGGCTACACCTTC
TRBV24-1	NA	TRBD2	TRBJ2-2	CATSDFGGSPTGELFF	TGTGCCACCAGTGATTTCGGCGGGAGCCCCACCGGGGAGCTGTTTTTT
TRBV5-1	once	NA	TRBJ2-3	CASSLGYTTGSTDTQYF	TGCGCCAGCAGCTTGGGGTACACTACTGGGAGCACAGATACGCAGTATTTT
TRBV5-5	NA	NA	TRBJ1-3	CASSLVFYSGNTIYF	TGTGCCAGCAGCTTGGTCTTCTACTCTGGAAACACCATATATTTT
TRBV7-2	NA	NA	TRBJ2-5	CASSLVSQETQYF	TGTGCCAGCAGCTTAGTCTCCCAAGAGACCCAGTACTTC
TRBV7-2	NA	TRBD1	TRBJ2-1	CASIYRGAAYNEQFF	TGTGCCTCGATTTACAGGGGGGCAGCTTACAATGAGCAGTTCTTC
TRBV12-3/TRBV12-4	NA	NA	TRBJ1-1	CASSSTPSRAFF	TGTGCCAGCAGCTCAACCCCCTCTAGGGCTTTCTTT
TRBV10-1	NA	NA	TRBJ1-5	CAKIQDQPQHF	TGCGCCAAAATCCAGGATCAGCCCCAGCATTTT
TRBV7-2	NA	NA	TRBJ1-2	CASSINRVLEGYTF	TGTGCCAGCAGCATTAACAGGGTTTTGGAGGGCTACACCTTC
TRBV25-1	NA	NA	TRBJ2-2	CASSRDSPNTGELFF	TGTGCCAGCTCCAGGGACTCACCAAACACCGGGGAGCTGTTTTTT
TRBV7-2	NA	TRBD1	TRBJ1-6	CASSLASGQGYSPLHF	TGTGCCAGCAGCTTAGCCTCAGGACAGGGATATTCACCCCTCCACTTT
TRBV2	once	TRBD2	TRBJ2-5	CASSEPPRTSEKETQYF	TGTGCCAGCAGTGAACCCCCAAGGACTAGCGAAAAAGAGACCCAGTACTTC
TRBV11-3	NA	TRBD2	TRBJ2-1	CASSLASGEYNEQFF	TGTGCCAGCAGCTTAGCTAGCGGGGAGTACAATGAGCAGTTCTTC
TRBV27	NA	TRBD2	TRBJ2-1	CASRVTGLGGGEQFF	TGTGCCAGCAGAGTGACGGGACTAGGGGGAGGTGAGCAGTTCTTC
TRBV7-2	once	TRBD2	TRBJ2-7	CASSLTSGYEQYF	TGTGCCAGCAGCTTGACTAGCGGCTACGAGCAGTACTTC
TRBV5-8	NA	NA	TRBJ2-7	CASSAGPREYF	TGTGCCAGCAGCGCCGGGCCGAGGGAGTACTTC
TRBV14	NA	NA	TRBJ1-2	CASSPQNYGYTF	TGTGCCAGCAGCCCACAGAACTATGGCTACACCTTC
TRBV11-2	NA	NA	TRBJ1-5	CASSLERGNQPQHF	TGTGCCAGCAGCTTAGAAAGGGGGAATCAGCCCCAGCATTTT
TRBV19	NA	TRBD1	TRBJ1-5	CASTQTGINQPQHF	TGTGCCAGTACGCAGACAGGGATCAATCAGCCCCAGCATTTT
TRBV7-2	NA	NA	TRBJ2-2	CASSLGSGELFF	TGTGCCAGCAGCTTGGGGAGCGGGGAGCTGTTTTTT
TRBV4-1	many	NA	TRBJ2-7	CASSPIPVLSFKYEQYF	TGCGCCAGCAGCCCGATACCCGTGTTGAGCTTTAAATACGAGCAGTACTTC
TRBV30	NA	NA	TRBJ1-2	CAWSPSEFPGYTF	TGTGCCTGGAGCCCCTCGGAGTTCCCGGGCTACACCTTC
TRBV7-6	NA	NA	TRBJ2-3	CASSLAGGSTDTQYF	TGTGCCAGCAGCTTAGCAGGGGGAAGCACAGATACGCAGTATTTT
TRBV7-6	few	NA	TRBJ2-2	CASSLDRSGELFF	TGTGCCAGCAGCCTTGACAGGTCCGGGGAGCTGTTTTTT
TRBV29-1	NA	TRBD1	TRBJ1-4	CSVGGTAKTEKLFF	TGCAGCGTTGGAGGGACAGCCAAAACTGAAAAACTGTTTTTT
TRBV18	NA	NA	TRBJ2-1	CASWSGLIYNEQFF	TGTGCCAGCTGGTCGGGACTTATTTACAATGAGCAGTTCTTC
TRBV29-1	few	TRBD1	TRBJ2-2	CSVTGQGAGTGELFF	TGCAGCGTGACGGGACAGGGGGCCGGCACCGGGGAGCTGTTTTTT
TRBV18	NA	NA	TRBJ1-2	CASSQPGDSYGYTF	TGTGCCAGCTCACAGCCGGGTGATAGCTATGGCTACACCTTC
TRBV7-2	NA	TRBD1	TRBJ1-1	CASSLVLDRVMNTEAFF	TGTGCCAGCAGCTTAGTGCTGGACAGGGTGATGAACACTGAAGCTTTCTTT
TRBV5-5	NA	NA	TRBJ1-4	CASSLGPELGQGEKLFF	TGTGCCAGCAGCTTGGGGCCGGAGTTGGGTCAGGGTGAAAAACTGTTTTTT
TRBV19	NA	NA	TRBJ2-1	CASSIESGSYNEQFF	TGTGCCAGTAGTATAGAAAGCGGCTCCTACAATGAGCAGTTCTTC
TRBV3-1/TRBV3-2	NA	TRBD2	TRBJ2-7	CASSPQLASSYEQYF	TGTGCCAGCAGCCCCCAACTAGCGTCATCCTACGAGCAGTACTTC
TRBV19	few	NA	TRBJ2-7	CASSMRLASATYEQYF	TGTGCCAGTAGTATGAGGTTGGCTAGCGCAACCTACGAGCAGTACTTC